The subject of this entry is one TCR beta chain. Here immunoSEQ multiplex PCR was the method, and the copy in TCRdb shows in-frame clones only, minus some. The table has fewer than 350,000 clones, 90% seen once. The data are from a study of blood T cell repertoires in COVID-19. The wider study: The United States, Italy and Spain supplied acute and convalescent COVID-19 samples. In each case, the material was cDNA or gDNA derived from T cells, B-cell-depleted T cells, or PBMCs.

The CDR3 length is 12 residues. V lost 5 bases to trimming and J lost 5 bases; unmatched junction nucleotides: 0. CDR1 is MNHNY and CDR2 is SVGAGI in the germline V gene (reference sequence). The clonotype was recovered from a woman in her thirties with COVID-19, enrolled during active disease. The rearrangement joins TRBV6-6 to TRBJ1-2; 9 bases match TRBD1. Sequencing input: peripheral blood. The CDR3 coding sequence is TGTGCCAGCAGTGGACAGGGGTATGGCTACACCTTC. Its translation: CASSGQGYGYTF.